This T cell receptor beta chain was observed in a study of blood T cell repertoires in COVID-19. Study information: The United States, Italy and Spain provided the acute and convalescent COVID-19 samples. Sample material is recorded as cDNA or gDNA derived from T cells, B-cell-depleted T cells, or PBMCs.

Authors' processing steps: It was from reference gene primer amplification that nucleated cell counts were estimated. Clones were read by immunoSEQ multiplex PCR, and TCRdb kept only the in-frame ones, dropping some. Clonal size and the V and J genes are those of that table, whereas D and trimming came from the DNA. The table records around 140,000 clones, 86% of them present only once. Germline CDR1 MGHRA, CDR2 YSYEKL. The CDR3 totals 17 residues. V was shortened by 0 bases and J by 1 base, with 16 bases between the two germline ends. Patients at the Seattle site were enrolled during active infection and followed longitudinally.

This chain connects TRBV4-1 to TRBJ2-7; tentative D call: TRBD1 (6 bases). The sequencing sample was made of peripheral blood. The receptor comes from a woman in her 70s with COVID-19, enrolled during active disease. CDR3 sequence reads: CASSQDRFLGQSYEQYF. CDR3 sequence (DNA): TGCGCCAGCAGCCAAGATCGCTTTTTAGGACAGTCCTACGAGCAGTACTTC.